Sequencing of this T cell receptor (beta chain) was carried out in a study of metastatic and nonmetastatic thyroid tumors. Study-wide background: A comparison of repertoires was made across blood and tumor or nodule tissue from malignant and benign thyroid patients. Overall study results and limits: Reports indicated that malignant thyroid tumors showed significantly higher TCR beta diversity than benign nodules did, in blood and tumor.

Treatment of any kind had been given to no patient before thyroid surgery. At least ten counts were recorded for this clone. Its antigen remains unidentified. The CDR3 runs to 16 residues. The germline gives CDR1 SEHNR, CDR2 FQNEAQ (reference sequence). Trimming cost V 5 bases and J 0 bases, with 15 bases left between them. Original data processing: CDR3 was compared across clinicopathological groups, and the resulting differences were used to build a distant-metastasis classifier for papillary thyroid cancer. TCRdb reassembled clones from the PCR reads with MiXCR. It is TCRdb's table, rather than the study itself, that gives the V and J calls and clone size. The table has about 12,000 clones, around 33% seen once.

The TCR originated in a male donor with papillary thyroid cancer or a benign thyroid nodule (not recorded which). Some clones in this sample may be carry-over from other donors' samples. The sequencing input was tumor tissue. The gene calls are TRBV7-9 and TRBJ2-3; D uncertain. The CDR3 loop reads CASSLPPDASTDTQYF. CDR3 DNA sequence: TGTGCCAGCAGCCTCCCCCCGGACGCGAGCACAGATACGCAGTATTTT.